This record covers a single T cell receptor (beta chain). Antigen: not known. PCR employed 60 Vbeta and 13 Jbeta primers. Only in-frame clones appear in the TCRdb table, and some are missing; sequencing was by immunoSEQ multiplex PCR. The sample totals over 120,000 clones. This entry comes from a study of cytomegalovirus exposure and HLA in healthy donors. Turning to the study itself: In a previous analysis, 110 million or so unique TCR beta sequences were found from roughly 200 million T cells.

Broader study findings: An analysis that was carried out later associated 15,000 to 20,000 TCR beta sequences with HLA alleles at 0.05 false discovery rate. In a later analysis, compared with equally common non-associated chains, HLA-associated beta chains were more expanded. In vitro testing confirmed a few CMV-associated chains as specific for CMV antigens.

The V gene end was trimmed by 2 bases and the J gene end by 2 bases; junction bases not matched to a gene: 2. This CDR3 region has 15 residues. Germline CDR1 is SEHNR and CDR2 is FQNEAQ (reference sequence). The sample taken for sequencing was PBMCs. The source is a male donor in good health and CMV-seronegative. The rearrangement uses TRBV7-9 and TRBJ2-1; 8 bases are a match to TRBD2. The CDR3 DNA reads TGTGCCAGCAGCTTAAGCGGGAGTGCCTACAATGAGCAGTTCTTC. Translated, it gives CASSLSGSAYNEQFF.